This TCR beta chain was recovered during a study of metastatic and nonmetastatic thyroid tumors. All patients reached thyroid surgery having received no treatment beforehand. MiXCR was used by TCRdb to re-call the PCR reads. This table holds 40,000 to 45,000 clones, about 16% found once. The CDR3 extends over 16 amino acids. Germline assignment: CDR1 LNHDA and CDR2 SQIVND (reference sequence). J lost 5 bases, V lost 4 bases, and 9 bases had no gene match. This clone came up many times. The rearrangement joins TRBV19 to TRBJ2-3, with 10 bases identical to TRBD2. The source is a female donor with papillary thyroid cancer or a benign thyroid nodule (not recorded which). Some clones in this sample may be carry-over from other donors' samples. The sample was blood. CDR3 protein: CASSTRAGGPGDTQYF. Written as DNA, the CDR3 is TGTGCCAGTAGTACAAGAGCGGGGGGGCCTGGAGATACGCAGTATTTT.